The sequence of this T cell receptor (beta chain) was determined in a study of beta chain features in type 1 diabetes. This clone was detected many times. Its matching antigen is unknown. Expressed TCRB transcripts were sequenced, since all the RNA that had been isolated was reverse transcribed. Some clones are missing from TCRdb's copy, which holds only in-frame ones; the method was immunoSEQ multiplex PCR. The sample carries some 200,000 clones, roughly 11% recorded once. In germline, CDR1 is MNHNY, CDR2 SVGAGI (reference sequence). The CDR3 covers 16 residues. V was clipped by 2 bases and J by 4 bases; unmatched bases: 9. Via the markers CD45RO/CCR7/CD25/CD127/CD95/CD27, stem cell-like memory, regulatory, central memory and naive CD4+ cells were sorted. Study-wide points: Unsettled here was the matter of whether HLA type influences TCRB rearrangement. VDJ junctions from patients with type 1 diabetes contained fewer insertions and more deletions.

The source of this sequence is a young man in good health. Source material: central memory CD4+ T cells from blood. The chain combines TRBV6-6 with TRBJ2-5, with 8 bases matching TRBD1. In DNA, the CDR3 is TGTGCCAGCAGTTACCCCCAGGGGGCACAACGAGAGACCCAGTACTTC. Its translation: CASSYPQGAQRETQYF.